Below, 20 T cell receptor beta chains from the same sample are listed, as sequenced in a study of cytomegalovirus exposure and HLA in healthy donors. Researchers ran the PCR with 60 Vbeta and 13 Jbeta primers. Here immunoSEQ multiplex PCR was the method, and the copy in TCRdb shows in-frame clones only, minus some. The table has 150,000 to 200,000 clones, 79% seen once; the top ten hold around 2.3%. Sequencing was carried out using PBMCs. The receptors derive from a woman aged 45 to 65 in good health and CMV-seronegative.

This clone was seen more than once but under ten times. J is TRBJ1-5 and V is TRBV6-5; possible D gene TRBD1, 6 bases. The germline gives CDR1 MNHEY, CDR2 SVGAGI. Trimming cost V 6 bases and J 8 bases, with 11 bases left between them. The length of the CDR3 is 12 residues. CDR3 coding DNA: TGTGCCAGCAGAACAGGGCGTAAGCCCCAGCATTTT. Its translation is CASRTGRKPQHF.

This clone was picked up one time. For the CDR3, the DNA is TGTGCCAGCAGCGCCGGACTAGCGGGGGGCAGCGATGAGCAGTTCTTC. Protein sequence: CASSAGLAGGSDEQFF. The chain joins TRBV2 to TRBJ2-1, with TRBD2 matching 14 bases. Germline CDR1 SNHLY, CDR2 FYNNEI. The CDR3 is 16 amino acids. Trimming took 6 bases from V and 8 from J; bases not matched to a gene: 9.

Here the CDR3 DNA reads TGTGCCAGCAGCTTATCCGGGAATAATTCACCCCTCCACTTT. This codes for CASSLSGNNSPLHF. The rearrangement uses TRBV7-8 and TRBJ1-6; D is ambiguous. This CDR3 contains 14 residues. From germline, CDR1 is SGHVS and CDR2 FQNEAQ. V was shortened by 2 bases and J by 5 bases, with 7 bases between the two germline ends.

V gene TRBV4-3 combines with J gene TRBJ2-7; TRBD1 aligns across 7 bases. The CDR3 has 18 amino acids. Germline loops: CDR1 LGHNA, CDR2 YSLEER. V dropped 0 bases and J dropped 5; count of bases not matched to a gene: 16. The CDR3 protein is CASSQDTNFRQGPHEQYF. The DNA for the CDR3 is TGCGCCAGCAGCCAAGATACTAACTTCAGACAGGGTCCCCACGAGCAGTACTTC.

CDR3 DNA: TGTGCCAGTAGTATAGCCAGGACAGGGACCAGCACAGATACGCAGTATTTT. It codes for CASSIARTGTSTDTQYF. The chain uses TRBV19 and TRBJ2-3, with 8 bases fitting TRBD1. J lost 0 bases, V lost 1 base, and 6 bases had no gene match. The CDR3 contains 17 residues. Germline assignment: CDR1 LNHDA and CDR2 SQIVND (reference sequence).

As for this clone: The same CDR3 arises from other DNA sequences in this sample as well. The rearrangement uses TRBV6-5 and TRBJ1-6, with D tentatively TRBD1 (6 bases). V lost 6 bases and J lost 5, with 11 bases in between. This CDR3 comprises 14 residues. Germline CDR1 reads MNHEY; CDR2 reads SVGAGI. CDR3 sequence reads: CASSLQGNNSPLHF. The DNA of the CDR3 is TGTGCCAGCAGCCTACAGGGTAATAATTCACCCCTCCACTTT.

The chain couples TRBV28 to TRBJ2-7; the D is unclear. V was trimmed by 7 bases and J by 2 bases, leaving 12 bases between them. The CDR3 loop spans 13 amino acids. Germline V gene sequence: CDR1 MDHEN, CDR2 SYDVKM. The CDR3 nucleotides read TGTGCCAGCACCGCCGGTCTAGCCTACGAGCAGTACTTC. Translated: CASTAGLAYEQYF.

Only a few counts were recorded for this clone. V usage is TRBV2 and J usage is TRBJ2-7; unclear D gene. The V gene's germline CDR1 is SNHLY and CDR2 FYNNEI. The germline V and J ends were trimmed by 4 bases and 6 bases, with 13 bases remaining between them. The CDR3 covers 13 residues. The chain's CDR3 is CASSVSLVGEQYF. The CDR3 DNA is TGTGCCAGCAGTGTTAGCTTAGTAGGCGAGCAGTACTTC.

This clone has only a few counts. The gene calls are TRBV19 and TRBJ1-1; 7 bases are shared with TRBD1. J lost 3 bases, V lost 6 bases, and 13 bases had no gene match. Per the germline V gene, CDR1 is LNHDA and CDR2 is SQIVND (reference sequence). This CDR3 spans 16 amino acids. CDR3 nucleotide sequence: TGTGCCAGTAGAGTGGCAGGGGGACATAGTTACACTGAAGCTTTCTTT. As protein: CASRVAGGHSYTEAFF.

A single count supports this clone. The J gene is TRBJ2-7, the V gene TRBV19; no definite D call. Germline-derived CDR1 and CDR2 are LNHDA and SQIVND (reference sequence). The CDR3 consists of 15 residues. Trimming removed 1 base at V and 5 bases at J, with 15 bases between. This CDR3 is CASSIAWQATNEQYF. CDR3 bases: TGTGCCAGTAGTATAGCATGGCAGGCAACAAACGAGCAGTACTTC.

The chain recombines TRBV4-3 with TRBJ1-3; 7 positions match TRBD1. Germline values: CDR1 LGHNA, CDR2 YSLEER. V was pared by 6 bases and J by 11 bases, with 16 bases of the junction left unmatched. The CDR3 is made up of 15 amino acids. The CDR3 loop is CASRRTVGGYYAIYF. CDR3 sequence (DNA): TGCGCCAGCAGGCGTACGGTAGGGGGCTATTACGCCATATATTTT.

This clone was counted a single time. The chain combines TRBV2 with TRBJ2-7, with 7 bases lining up with TRBD2. Losses at the gene ends were 3 bases for V and 2 bases for J; bases not matched to a gene: 1. In germline, CDR1 is SNHLY, CDR2 FYNNEI. The CDR3 sequence is 13 residues long. CDR3 sequence (DNA): TGTGCCAGCAGTGACGCGGGAGCCTACGAGCAGTACTTC. Its translation: CASSDAGAYEQYF.

The chain recombines TRBV27 with TRBJ1-1; 9 nucleotides match TRBD1. The germline gives CDR1 MNHEY, CDR2 SMNVEV (reference sequence). The length of the CDR3 is 18 residues. V shed 10 bases and J 1 base; nucleotides not matched to a gene: 19. The CDR3 reads CATALSWDRAVANTEAFF. CDR3 DNA: TGTGCCACCGCCCTCTCTTGGGACAGGGCTGTTGCGAACACTGAAGCTTTCTTT.

V is TRBV7-2 and J is TRBJ1-1, with a weak D call TRBD1 (5 bases). CDR3 length: 15 amino acids. Germline CDR1 SGHTA, CDR2 FQGNSA. V lost 2 bases and J 5 bases, leaving 15 bases between the germline ends. CDR3 residues: CASSLLAASGTEAFF. DNA for the CDR3: TGTGCCAGCAGCTTATTGGCGGCCTCAGGGACTGAAGCTTTCTTT.

The chain links TRBV30 to TRBJ2-7, with a tentative D call TRBD1 (6 bases). Germline CDR1 is GTSNPN and CDR2 is SVGIG (reference sequence). V lost 4 bases to trimming and J lost 7 bases, with 14 bases between them. There are 12 residues in the CDR3. The CDR3 here is CAWNQGLGEQYF. The CDR3 DNA sequence: TGTGCCTGGAATCAGGGGTTGGGTGAGCAGTACTTC.

This clone showed up just once. This rearrangement joins TRBV4-2 to TRBJ1-1; D not certain. CDR1 LGHNA and CDR2 YNFKEQ come from the germline V gene. Between the trimmed V and J ends, which lost 2 bases and 1 base, there was a span of 14 bases. The CDR3 sequence is 16 residues long. The CDR3 here is CASSQTRRDGNTEAFF. The CDR3 nucleotides read TGTGCCAGCAGCCAAACCAGGCGCGATGGGAACACTGAAGCTTTCTTT.

This clone has more than one count but fewer than ten. The V gene is TRBV4-2, the J gene TRBJ1-1; 9 bases line up with TRBD1. Germline V gives CDR1 LGHNA, CDR2 YNFKEQ. The CDR3 sequence is 14 residues long. V dropped 2 bases and J dropped 6; count of bases not matched to a gene: 4. The DNA of the CDR3 is TGTGCCAGCAGCCAAACGGACAGGGGTGCTGAAGCTTTCTTT. Protein sequence: CASSQTDRGAEAFF.

The V gene is TRBV5-6, the J gene TRBJ2-5; TRBD2 might be the D (6 bases). The end of the DNA is better explained by TRBJ2-7, so the J call may be wrong. The V gene's germline CDR1 is SGHDT and CDR2 YYEEEE. The CDR3 consists of 15 residues. CDR3 in DNA: TGTGCCAGCAGCTTGTGGTCCGGGAGCTCCTACGAGCAGTACTTC. Translating it yields CASSLWSGSSYEQYF.

The chain recombines TRBV29-1 with TRBJ1-4, with 9 nucleotides matching TRBD1. In germline, CDR1 is SQVTM, CDR2 ANQGSEA. The CDR3 has 15 residues. V lost 7 bases to trimming and J lost 5 bases; unmatched junction nucleotides: 11. DNA for the CDR3: TGCAGCGCCTGTACAACCGGGACAGGGAATGAAAAACTGTTTTTT. It specifies CSACTTGTGNEKLFF.

About this clone itself: The same CDR3 also results from other DNA sequences found in this sample. CDR3 in amino acids: CASSPGLAGGTDTQYF. CDR3 nucleotide sequence: TGCGCCAGCTCTCCAGGACTAGCGGGAGGCACAGATACGCAGTATTTT. The chain uses TRBV5-1 and TRBJ2-3; 13 bases line up with TRBD2. The V gene's germline CDR1 is SGHRS and CDR2 YFSETQ. V was pared by 7 bases and J by 1 base, with 6 bases of the junction left unmatched. This CDR3 has 16 residues.